The following is a TCR beta chain sequence with its context. Its antigen is as yet unknown. This sample stems from a study of lymphopenia after photon versus proton radiotherapy. Sequencing was performed with immunoSEQ multiplex PCR; in TCRdb, only in-frame clones are kept and a portion is missing. The data show around 42,000 clones, with less than 90% seen just once and about 2.2% held by the top ten. Findings of the study overall: Post-nadir TCR diversity decline inversely tracked overall survival among those who died. After lymphocyte nadir, photon-treated repertoires showed oligoclonal expansion, especially CD8+ Temra. Proton therapy kept repertoires fairly stable, unlike photons, which gained effector/memory cells.

This receptor was obtained from a man aged 40-55 years with gastric cancer. The source was peripheral blood, collected from a patient treated with photon-based radiotherapy.

The CDR3 loop reads CASSLPRQGRAGELFF. CDR3 sequence (DNA): TGTGCCAGCAGCTTGCCACGACAGGGTAGGGCCGGGGAGCTGTTTTTT. The chain combines TRBV5-6 with TRBJ2-2; TRBD1 aligns across 7 bases. The CDR3 consists of 16 residues. Germline trimming cut 1 base from V and 6 bases from J; bases unmatched to any gene: 9. The V gene's germline CDR1 is SGHDT and CDR2 YYEEEE.